The 8 T cell receptor beta chains presented below share a single source sample, sequenced in a study of CD8 T cells in ankylosing spondylitis. TCRdb re-called the 5' RACE reads with MiXCR, one entry per CDR3 protein. The repertoire consists of 200,000 or so distinct CDR3 sequences, with over 10% occurring once and the leading ten covering approximately 9.9%. The sequenced sample was blood, either unsorted or a sorted T cell fraction (not recorded which). Receptors originate from a female donor with ankylosing spondylitis or in good health (not recorded which).

This sequence joins TRBV28 and TRBJ2-1, with 7 nucleotides matching TRBD2. Germline values: CDR1 MDHEN, CDR2 SYDVKM. The V and J ends lost 7 bases and 15 bases, in that order; junction bases with no gene match: 9. The CDR3 totals 11 residues. CDR3 nucleotide sequence: TGTGCCAGCATCGGACTAGGGACTCGGTTCTTC. As protein: CASIGLGTRFF.

This clonotype was observed many times. The V and J genes are TRBV29-1 and TRBJ2-7, with a possible D match to TRBD2 (7 bases). Germline CDR1 and CDR2: SQVTM and ANQGSEA. V was pared by 4 bases and J by 2 bases, with 18 bases between. The CDR3 extends over 15 amino acids. The CDR3 protein is CSVAFWGGDTYEQYF. As DNA, the CDR3 is TGCAGCGTTGCGTTTTGGGGAGGGGACACCTACGAGCAGTACTTC.

This clonotype appeared many times. The gene calls are TRBV6-1 and TRBJ2-1; D is possibly TRBD2 (6 bases). The germline gives CDR1 MNHNS, CDR2 SASEGT. The V end lost 7 bases, the J end lost 3 bases, and 13 bases lay between the germline ends. This CDR3 is built from 14 residues. The CDR3 nucleotides are TGTGCCAGCATCTCGACTAGACTCTACAATGAGCAGTTCTTC. Translation gives CASISTRLYNEQFF.

This clonotype was recorded many times. The chain links TRBV12-3 or TRBV12-4 to TRBJ1-6; D not resolved. This CDR3 has 14 amino acids. Deletions cut 7 bases from V and 5 bases from J, with 12 bases between. As DNA, the CDR3 is TGTGCCAGCACCTCGTACGGGGATAATTCACCCCTCCACTTT. It translates to CASTSYGDNSPLHF.

To note about this clonotype: Since a much larger clone is just one base distant, this may be a read error. This sequence joins TRBV7-9 and TRBJ1-4; no clear D gene. Germline lookup yields CDR1 SEHNR and CDR2 FQNEAQ (reference sequence). The CDR3 totals 12 residues. The CDR3 coding sequence is TGTACCAGCAGCTTAGTCTCAGAAAAACTGTTTTTT. It specifies CTSSLVSEKLFF.

Ten or more counts support this clonotype. The V gene is TRBV3-1, the J gene TRBJ2-2; a possible D gene is TRBD1 (6 bases). The V end was cut by 5 bases, the J end by 2 bases, with 15 bases between. The CDR3 runs to 16 residues. Germline V gives CDR1 LGHDT, CDR2 YNNKEL (reference sequence). DNA of the CDR3: TGTGCCAGCAGCGGCACGGGGACATTTAACACCGGGGAGCTGTTTTTT. It specifies CASSGTGTFNTGELFF.

This chain links TRBV20-1 with TRBJ1-1; no clear D. CDR3 size: 14 residues. Germline CDR1 reads DFQATT; CDR2 reads SNEGSKA (reference sequence). V shed 4 bases and J shed 2 bases, with 14 bases lying between them. CDR3 sequence (DNA): TGCAGTGCTACCACAACCCGGGGTAACACTGAAGCTTTCTTT. Protein sequence: CSATTTRGNTEAFF.

This clonotype was counted at least ten times. V usage is TRBV4-2 and J usage is TRBJ2-7, with unresolved D. V lost 1 base and J lost 5, with 15 bases in between. The CDR3 is 15 amino acids. Germline assignment: CDR1 LGHNA and CDR2 YNFKEQ. CDR3 protein: CASSQANYNSNEQYF. CDR3 in DNA: TGTGCCAGCAGCCAAGCGAACTACAATTCCAACGAGCAGTACTTC.